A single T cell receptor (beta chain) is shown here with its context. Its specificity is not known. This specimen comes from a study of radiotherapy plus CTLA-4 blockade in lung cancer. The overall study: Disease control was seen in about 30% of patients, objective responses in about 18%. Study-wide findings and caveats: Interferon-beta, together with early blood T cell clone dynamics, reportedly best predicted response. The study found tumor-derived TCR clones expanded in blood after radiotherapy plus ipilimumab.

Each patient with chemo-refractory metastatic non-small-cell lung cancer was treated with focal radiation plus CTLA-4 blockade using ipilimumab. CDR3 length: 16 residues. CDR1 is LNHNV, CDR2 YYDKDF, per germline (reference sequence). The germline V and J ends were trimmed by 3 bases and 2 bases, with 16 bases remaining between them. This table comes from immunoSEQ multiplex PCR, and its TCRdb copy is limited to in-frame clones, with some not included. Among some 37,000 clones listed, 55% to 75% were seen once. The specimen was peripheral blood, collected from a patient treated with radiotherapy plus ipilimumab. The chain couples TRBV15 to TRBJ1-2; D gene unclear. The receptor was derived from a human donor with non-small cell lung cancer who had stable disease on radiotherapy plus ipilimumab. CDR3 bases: TGTGCCACCAGCAGTTCTGCCGGACGGGGAAACTATGGCTACACCTTC. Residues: CATSSSAGRGNYGYTF.